The 6 T cell receptor beta chains in this list originate from one sample, sequenced in a study of blood T cell repertoires in COVID-19. Sequenced by immunoSEQ multiplex PCR; TCRdb stores in-frame clones only, minus some. The sample has roughly 130,000 clones, about 74% seen once. The sample comprised peripheral blood. The receptors originated from a man aged 50-60 years with acute or convalescent COVID-19.

The chain is built from TRBV2 and TRBJ2-5, with 8 nucleotides matching TRBD2. The CDR3 sequence is 15 residues long. Trimming removed 4 bases from V and 1 base from J; junction bases left unmatched: 5. CDR1 and CDR2 (germline): SNHLY, FYNNEI. For the CDR3, the DNA is TGTGCCAGCAGTGCGGGTCGGGGGGGCCAAGAGACCCAGTACTTC. Translated, it gives CASSAGRGGQETQYF.

This rearrangement joins TRBV6-1 to TRBJ2-2, with TRBD2 as a possible D gene (7 bases). With 3 bases removed from V and 4 bases from J, the gap between germline ends came to 12 bases. The length of the CDR3 is 15 residues. Germline CDR1 and CDR2: MNHNS and SASEGT. CDR3 coding DNA: TGTGCCAGCAGTGACCTGGCGGGGGCCACCGGGGAGCTGTTTTTT. Residues: CASSDLAGATGELFF.

The chain carries TRBV5-1 and TRBJ2-1; D perhaps matches TRBD2 (7 bases). This CDR3 region has 16 residues. Deletions cut 4 bases from V and 3 bases from J, with 17 bases between. Germline CDR1 SGHRS, CDR2 YFSETQ. CDR3 amino acids: CASSPTGGGGYNEQFF. CDR3 DNA sequence: TGCGCCAGCAGCCCCACTGGGGGAGGGGGCTACAATGAGCAGTTCTTC.

The chain is built from TRBV12-3 or TRBV12-4 and TRBJ2-5; no clear D. The CDR3 totals 12 residues. The V and J ends lost 3 bases and 4 bases respectively, with 6 bases between them. This CDR3 is CASSFPGETQYF. The CDR3, as DNA: TGTGCCAGCAGTTTCCCCGGAGAGACCCAGTACTTC.

J is TRBJ2-1 and V is TRBV30, with a tentative D call TRBD1 (5 bases). This CDR3 has 13 amino acids. Germline lookup yields CDR1 GTSNPN and CDR2 SVGIG (reference sequence). Trimming shortened V by 0 bases and J by 4 bases, and 7 bases separated the two germline ends. CDR3 DNA sequence: TGTGCCTGGAGTGTAAGGGGATACAATGAGCAGTTCTTC. Protein: CAWSVRGYNEQFF.

This rearrangement joins TRBV25-1 to TRBJ1-6; 8 nucleotides align to TRBD1. The CDR3 runs to 14 residues. V dropped 4 bases and J dropped 8; count of bases not matched to a gene: 4. Germline V CDR1 and CDR2: MGHDK, SYGVNS. The CDR3 reads CASSVNRGYSPLHF. The CDR3 bases are TGTGCCAGCAGTGTTAACAGGGGGTATTCACCCCTCCACTTT.